Included here is one T cell receptor (beta chain) sequence, with context. Antigen: not known. With 60 Vbeta and 13 Jbeta primers, the PCR was carried out. In the authors' workflow: In a later analysis, of tens of millions of unique beta chains, about 10 million appeared in at least two donors. Sequencing was performed with immunoSEQ multiplex PCR; in TCRdb, only in-frame clones are kept and a portion is missing. That table gives V, J and clone size, and the DNA gave D and trimming. The sample lists 85,000 to 120,000 clones, roughly 82% seen once, with about 6% in the top ten. This sample was included in a study of cytomegalovirus exposure and HLA in healthy donors. Study information: Counted in an early data release were tens of millions of unique TCRs from HLA-typed donors.

This CDR3 is built from 16 residues. V shed 2 bases and J shed 4 bases, with 17 bases lying between them. Per germline, CDR1 MNHNS and CDR2 SASEGT. Study results and caveats: In a later analysis, TCR association rates varied by HLA locus: DRB1 most, HLA-C fewest.

V and J are TRBV6-1 and TRBJ1-1; D might be TRBD1 (5 bases). The receptor was isolated from a woman in her fifties or sixties in good health and CMV-seropositive. Source material: PBMCs. In nucleotides, the CDR3 is TGTGCCAGCAGTGAAATGCCCCAGTACAGGACCACTGAAGCTTTCTTT. Translation: CASSEMPQYRTTEAFF.